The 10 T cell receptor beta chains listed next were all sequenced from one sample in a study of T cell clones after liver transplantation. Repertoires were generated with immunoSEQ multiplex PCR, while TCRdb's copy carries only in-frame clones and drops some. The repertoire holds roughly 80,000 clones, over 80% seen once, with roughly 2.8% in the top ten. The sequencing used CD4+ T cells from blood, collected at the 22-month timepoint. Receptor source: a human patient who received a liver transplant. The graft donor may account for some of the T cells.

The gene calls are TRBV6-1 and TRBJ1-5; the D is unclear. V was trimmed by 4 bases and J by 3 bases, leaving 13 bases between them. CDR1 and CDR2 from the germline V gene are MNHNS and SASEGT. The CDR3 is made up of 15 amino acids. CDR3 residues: CASSGRDAVNQPQHF. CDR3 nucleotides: TGTGCCAGCAGTGGGAGGGATGCAGTCAATCAGCCCCAGCATTTT.

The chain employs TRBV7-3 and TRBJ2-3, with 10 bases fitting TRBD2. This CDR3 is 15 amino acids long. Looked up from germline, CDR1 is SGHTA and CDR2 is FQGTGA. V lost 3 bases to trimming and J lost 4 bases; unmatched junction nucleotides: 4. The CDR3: CASSFGTSEADTQYF. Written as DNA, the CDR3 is TGTGCCAGCAGCTTTGGGACTAGCGAAGCAGATACGCAGTATTTT.

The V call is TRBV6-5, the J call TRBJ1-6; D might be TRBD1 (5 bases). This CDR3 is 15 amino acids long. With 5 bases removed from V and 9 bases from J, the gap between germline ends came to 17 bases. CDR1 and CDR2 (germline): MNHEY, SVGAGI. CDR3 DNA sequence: TGTGCCAGCAGTCCCTCGGGGACTCGGGGTTCACCCCTCCACTTT. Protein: CASSPSGTRGSPLHF.

In nucleotides, the CDR3 is TGTGCCAGCAGTGAAAAGGGGGAGGGCACCGGGGAGCTGTTTTTT. Translating it yields CASSEKGEGTGELFF. This sequence joins TRBV6-1 and TRBJ2-2; D is perhaps TRBD2 (7 bases). Trimming removed 2 bases at V and 4 bases at J, with 11 bases between. The germline CDR1 and CDR2 sequences are MNHNS and SASEGT. This CDR3 region has 15 residues.

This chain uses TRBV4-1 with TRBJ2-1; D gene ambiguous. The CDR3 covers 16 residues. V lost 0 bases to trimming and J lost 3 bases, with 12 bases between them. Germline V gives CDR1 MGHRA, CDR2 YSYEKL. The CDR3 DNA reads TGCGCCAGCAGCCAAGAATGGCAGGTAAACTACAATGAGCAGTTCTTC. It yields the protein CASSQEWQVNYNEQFF.

The CDR3 protein is CAWSKGQGIYEQYF. CDR3 DNA sequence: TGTGCCTGGAGTAAGGGGCAGGGGATCTACGAGCAGTACTTC. The gene calls are TRBV30 and TRBJ2-7, with D possibly TRBD1 on 6 matching bases. Germline V CDR1 and CDR2: GTSNPN, SVGIG (reference sequence). The CDR3 extends over 14 amino acids. V was cut by 2 bases and J by 3 bases, with 14 bases left in between.

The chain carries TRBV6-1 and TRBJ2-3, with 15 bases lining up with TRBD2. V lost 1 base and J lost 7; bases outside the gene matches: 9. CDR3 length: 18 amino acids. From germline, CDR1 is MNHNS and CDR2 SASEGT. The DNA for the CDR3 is TGTGCCAGCAGTGAAGAGGGACTAGCGGGGGGCCCCCGAAATACGCAGTATTTT. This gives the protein CASSEEGLAGGPRNTQYF.

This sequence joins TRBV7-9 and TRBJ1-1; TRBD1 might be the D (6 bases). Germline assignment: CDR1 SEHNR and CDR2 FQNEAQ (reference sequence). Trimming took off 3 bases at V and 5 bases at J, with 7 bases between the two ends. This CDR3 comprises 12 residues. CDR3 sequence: CASSFDRTEAFF. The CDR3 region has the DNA TGTGCCAGCAGCTTCGACAGGACTGAAGCTTTCTTT.

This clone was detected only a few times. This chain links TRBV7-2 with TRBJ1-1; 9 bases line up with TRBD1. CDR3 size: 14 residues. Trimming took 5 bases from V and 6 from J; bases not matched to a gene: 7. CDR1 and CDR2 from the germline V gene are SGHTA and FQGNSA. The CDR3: CASSTGQGTAEAFF. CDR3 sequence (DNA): TGTGCCAGCAGCACCGGACAGGGGACCGCTGAAGCTTTCTTT.

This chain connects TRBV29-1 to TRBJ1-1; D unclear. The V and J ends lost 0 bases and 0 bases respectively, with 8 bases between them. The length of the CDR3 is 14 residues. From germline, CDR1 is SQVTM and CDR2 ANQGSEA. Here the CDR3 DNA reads TGCAGCGTTGAAGAGGGATATCTGAACACTGAAGCTTTCTTT. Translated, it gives CSVEEGYLNTEAFF. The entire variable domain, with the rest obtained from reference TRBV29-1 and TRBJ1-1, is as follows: SAVISQKPSRDICQRGTSLTIQCQVDSQVTMMFWYRQQPGQSLTLIATANQGSEATYESGFVIDKFPISRPNLTFSTLTVSNMSPEDSSIYLCSVEEGYLNTEAFFGQGTRLTVV.